This TCR beta chain is from a study of tissue T cells after allogeneic stem cell transplantation. Deletions cut 0 bases from V and 1 base from J, with 7 bases between. There are 15 residues in the CDR3. Germline-derived CDR1 and CDR2 are LGHNA and YSYQKL. This clone is medium-sized. Each gene name is a mouse one. The read ends 1 residue before the CDR3 terminus; that terminus is restored from the germline J gene. The method was immunoSEQ multiplex PCR; TCRdb's version includes in-frame clones alone and lacks a portion of them. This table holds more than 3,000 clones, roughly half found once. Time point denoted: mouse harvest day 14 after allogeneic transplant. The graft held 10^6 splenic CD5+ T cells and 10^7 T-cell-depleted bone marrow cells. Mice had MHC-mismatched B6 into BALB/c GVHD, sampled day 7 or 14.

The sample consisted of gut tissue. This clonotype was sampled from a female BALB/c mouse given C57BL/6 T cells with graft-versus-host disease after an allogeneic hematopoietic cell transplant. This chain connects TRBV2 to TRBJ1-5; no clear D gene. The sequenced part of the CDR3 DNA is TGTGCCAGCAGCCAAGACGGCAGGAACAACCAGGCTCCGCTT. Protein: CASSQDGRNNQAPL. The CDR3, in full, reads CASSQDGRNNQAPLF.